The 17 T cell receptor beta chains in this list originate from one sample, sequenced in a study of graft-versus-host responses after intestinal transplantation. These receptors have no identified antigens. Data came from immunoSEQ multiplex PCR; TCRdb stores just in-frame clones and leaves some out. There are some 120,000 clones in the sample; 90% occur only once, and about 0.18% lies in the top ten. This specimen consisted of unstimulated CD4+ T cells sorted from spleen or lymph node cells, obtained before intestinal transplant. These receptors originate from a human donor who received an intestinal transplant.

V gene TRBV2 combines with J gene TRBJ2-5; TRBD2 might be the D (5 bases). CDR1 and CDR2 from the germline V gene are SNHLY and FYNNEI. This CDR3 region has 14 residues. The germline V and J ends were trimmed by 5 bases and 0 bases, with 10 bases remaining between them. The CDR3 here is CASSMWTDQETQYF. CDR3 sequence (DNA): TGTGCCAGCAGTATGTGGACTGACCAAGAGACCCAGTACTTC.

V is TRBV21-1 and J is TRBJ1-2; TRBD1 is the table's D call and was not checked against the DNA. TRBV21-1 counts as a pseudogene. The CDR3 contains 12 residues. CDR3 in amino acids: CASSKQGHGYTF. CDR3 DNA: TGTGCCAGCAGCAAACAGGGCCATGGCTACACCTTC.

The CDR3 DNA sequence: TGTGCCACCAGTCGCCTGCCAGGGGGAGGCACAGATACGCAGTATTTT. This codes for CATSRLPGGGTDTQYF. This chain joins TRBV15 and TRBJ2-3, with TRBD1 identical over 7 bases. CDR3 length: 16 residues. Trimming took 6 bases from V and 1 from J; bases not matched to a gene: 10. The germline CDR1 and CDR2 sequences are LNHNV and YYDKDF (reference sequence).

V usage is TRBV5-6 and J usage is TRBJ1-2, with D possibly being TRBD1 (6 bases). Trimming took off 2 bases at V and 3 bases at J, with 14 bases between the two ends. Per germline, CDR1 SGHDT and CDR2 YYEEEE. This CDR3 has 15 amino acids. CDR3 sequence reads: CASSFIPGDDYGYTF. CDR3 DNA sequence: TGTGCCAGCAGCTTCATACCAGGGGACGACTATGGCTACACCTTC.

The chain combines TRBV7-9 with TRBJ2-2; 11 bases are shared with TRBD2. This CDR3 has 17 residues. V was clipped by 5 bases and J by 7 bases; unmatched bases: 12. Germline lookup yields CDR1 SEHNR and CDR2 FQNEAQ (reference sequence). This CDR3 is CASSAQLAGGFGGELFF. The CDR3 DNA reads TGTGCCAGCAGCGCTCAGCTAGCGGGGGGTTTCGGCGGGGAGCTGTTTTTT. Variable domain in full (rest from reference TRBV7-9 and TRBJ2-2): DTGVSQNPRHKITKRGQNVTFRCDPISEHNRLYWYRQTLGQGPEFLTYFQNEAQLEKSRLLSDRFSAERPKGSFSTLEIQRTEQGDSAMYLCASSAQLAGGFGGELFFGEGSRLTVL.

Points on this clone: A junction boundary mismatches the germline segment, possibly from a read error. The CDR3 is CASSLRGPGGLFF. The CDR3 bases are TGTGCCAGCAGCCTCCGGGGCCCGGGGGGGCTGTTTTTT. V usage is TRBV7-6 and J usage is TRBJ2-2, with 7 bases identical to TRBD2. The germline V gene has CDR1 SGHVS and CDR2 FNYEAQ. The CDR3 spans 13 residues.

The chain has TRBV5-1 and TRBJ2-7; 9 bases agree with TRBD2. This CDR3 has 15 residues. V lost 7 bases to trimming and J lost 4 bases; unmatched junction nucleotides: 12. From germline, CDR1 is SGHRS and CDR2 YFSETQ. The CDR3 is CASSQIAGEWYEQYF. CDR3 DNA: TGCGCCAGCTCCCAAATAGCGGGGGAGTGGTACGAGCAGTACTTC.

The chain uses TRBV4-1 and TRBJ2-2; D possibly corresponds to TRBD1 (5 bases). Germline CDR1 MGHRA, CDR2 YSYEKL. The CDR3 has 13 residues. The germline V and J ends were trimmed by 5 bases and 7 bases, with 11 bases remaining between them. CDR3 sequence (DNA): TGCGCCAGCAGCTCAGGGCCCATCGGGGAGCTGTTTTTT. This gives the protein CASSSGPIGELFF.

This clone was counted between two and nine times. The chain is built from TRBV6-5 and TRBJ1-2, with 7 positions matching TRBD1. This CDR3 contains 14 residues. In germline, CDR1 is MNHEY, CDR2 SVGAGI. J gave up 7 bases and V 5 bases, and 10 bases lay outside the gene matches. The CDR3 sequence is CASSRSTGTGGYTF. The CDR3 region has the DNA TGTGCCAGCAGTCGCTCGACAGGGACTGGTGGCTACACCTTC.

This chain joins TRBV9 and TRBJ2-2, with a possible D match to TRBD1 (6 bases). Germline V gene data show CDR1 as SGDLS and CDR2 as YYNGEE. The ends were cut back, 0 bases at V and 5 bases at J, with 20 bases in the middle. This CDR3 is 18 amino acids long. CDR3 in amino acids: CASSVGVSGRGETGELFF. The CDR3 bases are TGTGCCAGCAGCGTAGGGGTATCCGGCAGGGGCGAGACCGGGGAGCTGTTTTTT. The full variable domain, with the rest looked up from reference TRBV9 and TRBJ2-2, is DSGVTQTPKHLITATGQRVTLRCSPRSGDLSVYWYQQSLDQGLQFLIQYYNGEERAKGNILERFSAQQFPDLHSELNLSSLELGDSALYFCASSVGVSGRGETGELFFGEGSRLTVL.

CDR3 DNA sequence: TGCGCCAGCAGCCAAGACCCGGGGATTGGCACTGAAGCTTTCTTT. It encodes CASSQDPGIGTEAFF. The chain employs TRBV4-3 and TRBJ1-1; unclear D gene. V lost 0 bases, J lost 4 bases, and 12 bases lay in between. Germline lookup yields CDR1 LGHNA and CDR2 YSLEER. The CDR3 totals 15 residues.

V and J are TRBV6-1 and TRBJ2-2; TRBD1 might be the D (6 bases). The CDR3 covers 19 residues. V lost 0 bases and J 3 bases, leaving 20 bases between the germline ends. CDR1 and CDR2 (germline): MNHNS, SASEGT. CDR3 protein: CASSEAWGTGKLYTGELFF. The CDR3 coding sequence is TGTGCCAGCAGTGAAGCCTGGGGAACAGGGAAACTTTACACCGGGGAGCTGTTTTTT.

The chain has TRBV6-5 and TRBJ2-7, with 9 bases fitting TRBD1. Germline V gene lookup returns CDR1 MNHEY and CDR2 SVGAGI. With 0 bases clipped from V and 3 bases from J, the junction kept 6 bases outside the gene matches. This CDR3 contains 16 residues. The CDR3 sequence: CASSYSRGQGFYEQYF. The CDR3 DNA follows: TGTGCCAGCAGTTACTCCCGGGGACAGGGATTCTACGAGCAGTACTTC.

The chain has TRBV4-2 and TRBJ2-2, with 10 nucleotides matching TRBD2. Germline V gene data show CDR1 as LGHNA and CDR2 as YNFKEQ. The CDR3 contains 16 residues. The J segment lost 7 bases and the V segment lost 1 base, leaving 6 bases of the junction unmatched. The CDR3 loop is CASSQAGTSVYGELFF. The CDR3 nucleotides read TGTGCCAGCAGCCAAGCAGGGACTAGCGTATACGGGGAGCTGTTTTTT.

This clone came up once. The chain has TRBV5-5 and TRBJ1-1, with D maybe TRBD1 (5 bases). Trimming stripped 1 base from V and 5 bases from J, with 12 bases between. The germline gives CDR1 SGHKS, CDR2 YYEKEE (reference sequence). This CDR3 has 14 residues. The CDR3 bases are TGTGCCAGCAGCTTGTTGCAGGGTGGGACTGAAGCTTTCTTT. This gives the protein CASSLLQGGTEAFF. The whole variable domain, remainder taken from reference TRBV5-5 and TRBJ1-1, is DAGVTQSPTHLIKTRGQQVTLRCSPISGHKSVSWYQQVLGQGPQFIFQYYEKEERGRGNFPDRFSARQFPNYSSELNVNALLLGDSALYLCASSLLQGGTEAFFGQGTRLTVV.

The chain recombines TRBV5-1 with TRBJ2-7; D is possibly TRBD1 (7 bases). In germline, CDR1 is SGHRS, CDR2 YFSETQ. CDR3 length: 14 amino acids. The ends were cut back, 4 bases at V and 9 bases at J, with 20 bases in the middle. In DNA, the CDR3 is TGCGCCAGCAGCCCGGGGCAGGGGGGTTTTGGGCAGTACTTC. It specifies CASSPGQGGFGQYF.

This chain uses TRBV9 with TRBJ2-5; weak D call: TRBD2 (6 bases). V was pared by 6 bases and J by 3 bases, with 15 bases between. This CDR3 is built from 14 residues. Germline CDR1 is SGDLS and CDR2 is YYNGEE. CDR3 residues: CASTRGGEKETQYF. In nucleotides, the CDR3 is TGTGCCAGCACCCGAGGCGGGGAAAAAGAGACCCAGTACTTC. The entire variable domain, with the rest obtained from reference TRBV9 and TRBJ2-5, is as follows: DSGVTQTPKHLITATGQRVTLRCSPRSGDLSVYWYQQSLDQGLQFLIQYYNGEERAKGNILERFSAQQFPDLHSELNLSSLELGDSALYFCASTRGGEKETQYFGPGTRLLVL.